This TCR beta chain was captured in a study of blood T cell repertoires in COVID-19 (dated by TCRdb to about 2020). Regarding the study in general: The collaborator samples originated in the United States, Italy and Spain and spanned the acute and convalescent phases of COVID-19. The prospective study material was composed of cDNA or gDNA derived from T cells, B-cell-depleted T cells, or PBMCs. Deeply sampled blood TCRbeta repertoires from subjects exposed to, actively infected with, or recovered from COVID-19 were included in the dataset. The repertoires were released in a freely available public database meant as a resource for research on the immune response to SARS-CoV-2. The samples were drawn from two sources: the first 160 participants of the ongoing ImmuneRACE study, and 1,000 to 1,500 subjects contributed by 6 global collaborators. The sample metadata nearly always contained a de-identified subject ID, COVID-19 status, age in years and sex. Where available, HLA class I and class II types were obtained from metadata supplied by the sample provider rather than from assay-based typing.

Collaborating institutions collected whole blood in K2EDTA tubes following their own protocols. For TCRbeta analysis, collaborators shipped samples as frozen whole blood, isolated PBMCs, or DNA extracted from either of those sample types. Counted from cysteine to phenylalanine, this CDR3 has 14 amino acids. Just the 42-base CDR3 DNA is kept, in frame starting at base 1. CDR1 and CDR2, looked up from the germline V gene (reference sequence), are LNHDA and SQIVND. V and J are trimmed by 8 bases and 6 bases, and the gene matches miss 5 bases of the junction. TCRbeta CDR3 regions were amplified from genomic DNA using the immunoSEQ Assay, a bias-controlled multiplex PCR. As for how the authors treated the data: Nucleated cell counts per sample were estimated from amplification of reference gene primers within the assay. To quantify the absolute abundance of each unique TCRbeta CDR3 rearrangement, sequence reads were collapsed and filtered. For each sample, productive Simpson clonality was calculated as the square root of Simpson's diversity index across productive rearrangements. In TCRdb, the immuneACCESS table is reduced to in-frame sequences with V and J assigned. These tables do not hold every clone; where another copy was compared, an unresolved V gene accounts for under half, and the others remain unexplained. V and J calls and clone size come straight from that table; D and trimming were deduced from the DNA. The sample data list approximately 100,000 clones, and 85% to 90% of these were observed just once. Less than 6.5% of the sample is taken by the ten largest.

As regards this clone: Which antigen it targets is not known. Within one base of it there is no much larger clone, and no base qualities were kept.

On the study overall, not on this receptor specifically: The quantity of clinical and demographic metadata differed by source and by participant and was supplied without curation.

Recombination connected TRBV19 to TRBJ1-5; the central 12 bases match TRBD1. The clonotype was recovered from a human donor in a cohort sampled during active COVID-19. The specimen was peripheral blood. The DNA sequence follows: TGTGCCAGTGCCGGGACAGGGGGCCGTCAGCCCCAGCATTTT. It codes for CASAGTGGRQPQHF.